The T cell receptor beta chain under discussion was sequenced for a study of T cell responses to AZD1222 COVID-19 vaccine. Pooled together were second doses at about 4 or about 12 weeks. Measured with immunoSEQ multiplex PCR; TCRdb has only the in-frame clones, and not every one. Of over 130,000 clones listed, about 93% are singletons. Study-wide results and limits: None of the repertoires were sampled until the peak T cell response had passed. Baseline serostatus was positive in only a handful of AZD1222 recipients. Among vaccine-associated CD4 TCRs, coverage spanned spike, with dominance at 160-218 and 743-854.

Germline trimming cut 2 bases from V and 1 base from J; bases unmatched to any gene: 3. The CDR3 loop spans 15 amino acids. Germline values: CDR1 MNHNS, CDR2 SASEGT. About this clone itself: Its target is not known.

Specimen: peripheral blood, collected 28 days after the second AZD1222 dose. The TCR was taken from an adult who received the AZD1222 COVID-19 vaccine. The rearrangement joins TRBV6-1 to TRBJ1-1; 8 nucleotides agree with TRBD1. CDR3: CASSERGQGNTEAFF. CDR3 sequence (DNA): TGTGCCAGCAGTGAAAGAGGACAGGGGAACACTGAAGCTTTCTTT.